The 3 T cell receptor beta chains below all came from one sample that was sequenced in a study of shared clonotypes between healthy human individuals. Libraries were prepared by immunoSEQ multiplex PCR; TCRdb keeps only in-frame clonotypes and omits some of them. The table lists roughly 1,500,000 clones, approximately 98.5% of them singletons. Sequenced material: naive CD4+ T cells sorted from blood. The subset was: CD45RA+ positively selected. The receptor source for this set is a man aged 25-45 years in good health.

A note on this clone: This CDR3 is also generated by other DNA sequences in the sample. V usage is TRBV18 and J usage is TRBJ1-1; D is undetermined. Germline V gene lookup returns CDR1 KGHSH and CDR2 LQKENI. This CDR3 has 13 residues. Trimming pared 5 bases from V and 1 base from J, leaving 8 bases between. Here the CDR3 reads CASSGQANTEAFF. CDR3 sequence (DNA): TGTGCCAGCTCAGGGCAGGCGAACACTGAAGCTTTCTTT. Full variable domain (outside the CDR3, taken from reference TRBV18 and TRBJ1-1): NAGVMQNPRHLVRRRGQEARLRCSPMKGHSHVYWYRQLPEEGLKFMVYLQKENIIDESGMPKERFSAEFPKEGPSILRIQQVVRGDSAAYFCASSGQANTEAFFGQGTRLTVV.

This chain links TRBV30 with TRBJ2-1, with D maybe TRBD2 (6 bases). V was clipped by 0 bases and J by 0 bases, with 12 bases between them. Germline V gives CDR1 GTSNPN, CDR2 SVGIG (reference sequence). The CDR3 is 16 residues long. DNA of the CDR3: TGTGCCTGGAGTGTAACTAGCCGGAGCTCCTACAATGAGCAGTTCTTC. Protein: CAWSVTSRSSYNEQFF. The entire variable domain, with the rest obtained from reference TRBV30 and TRBJ2-1, is as follows: SQTIHQWPATLVQPVGSPLSLECTVEGTSNPNLYWYRQAAGRGLQLLFYSVGIGQISSEVPQNLSASRPQDRQFILSSKKLLLSDSGFYLCAWSVTSRSSYNEQFFGPGTRLTVL.

The chain has TRBV14 and TRBJ1-2; tentatively, D is TRBD1 (6 bases). Germline V gene data show CDR1 as SGHDN and CDR2 as FVKESK. The ends were cut back, 3 bases at V and 4 bases at J, with 12 bases in the middle. This CDR3 region has 14 residues. The CDR3 spells CASSQPGQLYGYTF. CDR3 bases: TGTGCCAGCAGCCAGCCGGGACAACTCTATGGCTACACCTTC.